These T cell receptor beta chains were read from a single sample in a study of blood T cell repertoires in COVID-19. Sequencing was performed with immunoSEQ multiplex PCR; in TCRdb, only in-frame clones are kept and a portion is missing. The sample includes approximately 23,000 clones, over 85% seen only once; the top ten take approximately 5.8%. Sequencing was performed on peripheral blood. These receptors were taken from a woman older than 75 with active COVID-19. CDR3s include the opening cysteine and the closing phenylalanine or tryptophan. D genes are given only for firm matches. Part of the rows lack a size; the others show once, few, many or a class for expanded clones.

>.|TRBV4-3|TRBJ2-2|19|.
CASSQAPTPGHMNTGELFF
TGCGCCAGCAGCCAAGCCCCGACTCCGGGACACATGAACACCGGGGAGCTGTTTTTT
>TRBD2|TRBV6-5|TRBJ2-1|15|.
CASRPTSGGADEQFF
TGTGCCAGCAGGCCGACTAGCGGGGGGGCCGATGAGCAGTTCTTC
>.|TRBV28|TRBJ1-1|16|.
CASSPPGWGSGTEAFF
TGTGCCAGCAGTCCCCCGGGTTGGGGCTCGGGCACTGAAGCTTTCTTT
>.|TRBV18|TRBJ1-5|13|.
CASSPSQSEPQHF
TGTGCCAGCTCACCCTCCCAATCGGAGCCCCAGCATTTT
>TRBD2|TRBV4-2|TRBJ2-7|15|.
CASSQGEAGGQGQYF
TGTGCCAGCAGCCAAGGTGAAGCGGGGGGGCAGGGGCAGTACTTC
>.|TRBV20-1|TRBJ1-3|14|.
CSASGGSSGNTIYF
TGCAGTGCTAGTGGCGGTTCCTCTGGAAACACCATATATTTT
>TRBD2|TRBV6-6|TRBJ2-2|20|.
CASSRSTAGGPEVRAGELFF
TGTGCCAGCAGTCGCTCTACAGCGGGGGGGCCTGAAGTGCGGGCCGGGGAGCTGTTTTTT
>.|TRBV7-9|TRBJ1-1|12|.
CASSSGGTEAFF
TGTGCCAGCAGCTCGGGGGGCACTGAAGCTTTCTTT
>TRBD1|TRBV5-4|TRBJ2-5|14|.
CASSLGTGRETQYF
TGTGCCAGCAGCCTGGGGACAGGGCGAGAGACCCAGTACTTC
>.|TRBV6-5|TRBJ1-5|14|.
CASSYGAGVQPQHF
TGTGCCAGCAGTTACGGGGCAGGGGTACAGCCCCAGCATTTT
>.|TRBV19|TRBJ2-5|16|once
CASSIAESKGQETQYF
TGTGCCAGTAGTATAGCTGAGTCGAAGGGGCAAGAGACCCAGTACTTC
>.|TRBV27|TRBJ1-5|14|.
CASKGLGGNQPQHF
TGTGCCAGCAAGGGGTTAGGGGGTAATCAGCCCCAGCATTTT
>.|TRBV2|TRBJ2-2|13|.
CASKVGGTGELFF
TGTGCCAGCAAGGTCGGGGGCACCGGGGAGCTGTTTTTT
>.|TRBV7-3|TRBJ2-3|14|.
CASSQQGGTDTQYF
TGTGCCAGCAGCCAACAGGGTGGCACAGATACGCAGTATTTT
>.|TRBV30|TRBJ2-2|15|once
CAWRGYRKNTGELFF
TGTGCCTGGAGAGGTTACAGGAAAAACACCGGGGAGCTGTTTTTT
>TRBD2|TRBV7-2|TRBJ2-1|15|.
CASSFGVSGANEQFF
TGTGCCAGCAGCTTCGGTGTTAGCGGGGCGAATGAGCAGTTCTTC
>.|TRBV6-1|TRBJ1-1|15|.
CASSEQRGVNTEAFF
TGTGCCAGCAGTGAACAGCGGGGGGTAAACACTGAAGCTTTCTTT
>TRBD1|TRBV30|TRBJ2-3|15|.
CAWAGTGHSTDTQYF
TGTGCCTGGGCCGGGACAGGTCATAGCACAGATACGCAGTATTTT
>.|TRBV3-1/TRBV3-2|TRBJ2-1|13|few
CASSRSHNNEQFF
TGTGCCAGCAGCCGTAGCCACAACAATGAGCAGTTCTTC
>.|TRBV19|TRBJ2-1|13|.
CASTGRSHNEQFF
TGTGCCAGTACGGGGAGGTCCCACAATGAGCAGTTCTTC
>.|TRBV19|TRBJ1-6|15|.
CASSVNRVGNSPLHF
TGTGCCAGTAGTGTCAACAGGGTGGGCAATTCACCCCTCCACTTT
>.|TRBV6-7|TRBJ1-1|13|.
CASSYVGGTEAFF
TGTGCCAGCAGTTACGTGGGAGGCACTGAAGCTTTCTTT
>.|TRBV6-6|TRBJ2-5|14|.
CASSYPERQETQYF
TGTGCCAGCAGTTACCCGGAGAGACAAGAGACCCAGTACTTC
>.|TRBV4-2|TRBJ2-2|14|.
CASSYYLNTGELFF
TGTGCCAGCAGCTATTACTTAAACACCGGGGAGCTGTTTTTT
>.|TRBV6-5|TRBJ1-1|14|.
CASRPLRGNTEAFF
TGTGCCAGCAGACCCCTTCGCGGGAACACTGAAGCTTTCTTT
>TRBD1|TRBV18|TRBJ2-7|15|.
CASSSRQGRSYEQYF
TGTGCCAGCTCATCAAGACAGGGGAGGTCCTACGAGCAGTACTTC
>TRBD2|TRBV7-3|TRBJ2-5|18|.
CASSSDLVLAGGGETQYF
TGTGCCAGCAGCTCCGACCTCGTACTAGCGGGGGGAGGGGAGACCCAGTACTTC
>TRBD2|TRBV5-4|TRBJ2-5|18|.
CASSPGGLRASGKETQYF
TGTGCCAGCAGCCCTGGTGGGCTCCGGGCTAGCGGTAAAGAGACCCAGTACTTC
>TRBD2|TRBV7-9|TRBJ2-1|16|.
CASSLGSSGGYNEQFF
TGTGCCAGCAGCTTGGGGTCTAGCGGGGGATACAATGAGCAGTTCTTC
>TRBD2|TRBV3-1/TRBV3-2|TRBJ2-4|20|.
CASSQGPGTSGGAFGNIQYF
TGTGCCAGCAGCCAGGGTCCCGGGACTAGCGGGGGGGCCTTCGGAAACATTCAGTACTTC
>.|TRBV27|TRBJ2-1|14|.
CASRVDRWVNEQFF
TGTGCCAGCAGAGTCGACAGGTGGGTCAATGAGCAGTTCTTC
>.|TRBV30|TRBJ1-4|12|.
CAWSVPGGRLFF
TGTGCCTGGAGTGTACCTGGCGGGCGACTGTTTTTT
>.|TRBV5-1|TRBJ1-2|15|.
CASSLLGLLNYGYTF
TGCGCCAGCAGCTTGTTGGGGCTTCTTAACTATGGCTACACCTTC
>.|TRBV19|TRBJ1-2|16|.
CASSTTTSAPNYGYTF
TGTGCCAGTAGTACAACCACAAGTGCCCCTAACTATGGCTACACCTTC
>.|TRBV11-2|TRBJ2-3|16|.
CASSSDLGFSTDTQYF
TGTGCCAGCAGCTCGGACTTAGGATTTAGCACAGATACGCAGTATTTT
>TRBD1|TRBV5-4|TRBJ1-1|16|.
CASGKGQGFVGTEAFF
TGTGCCAGCGGAAAGGGACAGGGGTTCGTCGGCACTGAAGCTTTCTTT
>.|TRBV6-5|TRBJ2-5|11|.
CASIDQETQYF
TGTGCCAGCATCGACCAAGAGACCCAGTACTTC
>.|TRBV23-1|TRBJ1-5|18|.
CASSQLKSRGESNQPQHF
TGCGCCAGCAGTCAATTGAAGTCCAGGGGTGAGAGCAATCAGCCCCAGCATTTT
>TRBD1|TRBV5-8|TRBJ2-1|15|.
CASSLRQGFQNEQFF
TGTGCCAGCAGCTTACGACAGGGGTTTCAGAATGAGCAGTTCTTC
>.|TRBV19|TRBJ1-5|12|.
CASTGINQPQHF
TGTGCCAGTACCGGGATAAATCAGCCCCAGCATTTT
>TRBD2|TRBV6-2/TRBV6-3|TRBJ2-3|17|.
CASSRTSGGSRTDTQYF
TGTGCCAGCAGCCGGACTAGCGGGGGGTCTCGCACAGATACGCAGTATTTT
>.|TRBV27|TRBJ2-7|13|.
CASSLMGPREQYF
TGTGCCAGCAGTTTAATGGGGCCGCGAGAGCAGTACTTC
>.|TRBV12-3/TRBV12-4|TRBJ2-2|12|.
CASIEVTGELFF
TGTGCCTCCATTGAGGTGACCGGGGAGCTGTTTTTT
>.|TRBV29-1|TRBJ2-1|14|.
CSVESAQGISEQFF
TGCAGCGTTGAATCGGCCCAGGGGATTTCGGAGCAGTTCTTC
>TRBD1|TRBV5-8|TRBJ1-2|16|.
CASSLEDRGRDGGYTF
TGTGCCAGCAGCTTGGAGGACAGGGGGCGAGATGGTGGCTACACCTTC
>.|TRBV18|TRBJ2-6|18|.
CASSPTGTLSSGANVLTF
TGTGCCAGCTCACCAACAGGGACCCTTAGCTCTGGGGCCAACGTCCTGACTTTC
>.|TRBV18|TRBJ1-5|15|.
CASSPLGQTGQPQHF
TGTGCCAGCTCACCACTCGGACAGACGGGTCAGCCCCAGCATTTT
>TRBD1|TRBV27|TRBJ1-2|13|.
CASSTGTGGRYTF
TGTGCCAGCAGCACCGGGACAGGGGGCCGCTACACCTTC
>.|TRBV7-9|TRBJ2-3|15|.
CASGTLDIYTDTQYF
TGTGCCAGCGGAACTCTGGACATTTATACAGATACGCAGTATTTT
>TRBD1|TRBV5-1|TRBJ1-5|17|.
CASRPGTAEASNQPQHF
TGCGCCAGCAGACCCGGGACAGCCGAGGCGAGCAATCAGCCCCAGCATTTT
>TRBD1|TRBV4-1|TRBJ1-2|16|once
CASSHEGRTGVNGYTF
TGCGCCAGCAGCCACGAAGGAAGGACAGGGGTTAATGGCTACACCTTC
>TRBD1|TRBV11-2|TRBJ1-2|14|.
CASSFGTGGDGYTF
TGTGCCAGCAGCTTCGGGACAGGGGGCGACGGCTACACCTTC
>.|TRBV6-2/TRBV6-3|TRBJ2-1|16|.
CASSYSMGGGLDEQFF
TGTGCCAGCAGTTACTCGATGGGGGGGGGCTTGGATGAGCAGTTCTTC
>.|TRBV4-3|TRBJ1-2|14|.
CASSHGAGAGGYTF
TGCGCCAGCAGCCATGGCGCAGGGGCGGGTGGCTACACCTTC